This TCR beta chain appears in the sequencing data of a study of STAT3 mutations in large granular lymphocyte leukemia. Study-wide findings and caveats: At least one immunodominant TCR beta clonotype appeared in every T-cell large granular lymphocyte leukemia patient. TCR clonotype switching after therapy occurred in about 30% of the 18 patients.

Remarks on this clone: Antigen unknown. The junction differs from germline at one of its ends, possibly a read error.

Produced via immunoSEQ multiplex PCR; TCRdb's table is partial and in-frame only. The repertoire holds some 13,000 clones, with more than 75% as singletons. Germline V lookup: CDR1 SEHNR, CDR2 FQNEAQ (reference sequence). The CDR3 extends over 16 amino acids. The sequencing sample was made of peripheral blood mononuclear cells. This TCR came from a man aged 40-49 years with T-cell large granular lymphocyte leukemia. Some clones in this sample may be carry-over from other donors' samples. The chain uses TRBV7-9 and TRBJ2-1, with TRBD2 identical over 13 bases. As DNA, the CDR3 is TGTACCAGCAGCCCGGGACTAGCGGGGCTGGGTAATGAGCAGTTCTTC. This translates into CTSSPGLAGLGNEQFF.